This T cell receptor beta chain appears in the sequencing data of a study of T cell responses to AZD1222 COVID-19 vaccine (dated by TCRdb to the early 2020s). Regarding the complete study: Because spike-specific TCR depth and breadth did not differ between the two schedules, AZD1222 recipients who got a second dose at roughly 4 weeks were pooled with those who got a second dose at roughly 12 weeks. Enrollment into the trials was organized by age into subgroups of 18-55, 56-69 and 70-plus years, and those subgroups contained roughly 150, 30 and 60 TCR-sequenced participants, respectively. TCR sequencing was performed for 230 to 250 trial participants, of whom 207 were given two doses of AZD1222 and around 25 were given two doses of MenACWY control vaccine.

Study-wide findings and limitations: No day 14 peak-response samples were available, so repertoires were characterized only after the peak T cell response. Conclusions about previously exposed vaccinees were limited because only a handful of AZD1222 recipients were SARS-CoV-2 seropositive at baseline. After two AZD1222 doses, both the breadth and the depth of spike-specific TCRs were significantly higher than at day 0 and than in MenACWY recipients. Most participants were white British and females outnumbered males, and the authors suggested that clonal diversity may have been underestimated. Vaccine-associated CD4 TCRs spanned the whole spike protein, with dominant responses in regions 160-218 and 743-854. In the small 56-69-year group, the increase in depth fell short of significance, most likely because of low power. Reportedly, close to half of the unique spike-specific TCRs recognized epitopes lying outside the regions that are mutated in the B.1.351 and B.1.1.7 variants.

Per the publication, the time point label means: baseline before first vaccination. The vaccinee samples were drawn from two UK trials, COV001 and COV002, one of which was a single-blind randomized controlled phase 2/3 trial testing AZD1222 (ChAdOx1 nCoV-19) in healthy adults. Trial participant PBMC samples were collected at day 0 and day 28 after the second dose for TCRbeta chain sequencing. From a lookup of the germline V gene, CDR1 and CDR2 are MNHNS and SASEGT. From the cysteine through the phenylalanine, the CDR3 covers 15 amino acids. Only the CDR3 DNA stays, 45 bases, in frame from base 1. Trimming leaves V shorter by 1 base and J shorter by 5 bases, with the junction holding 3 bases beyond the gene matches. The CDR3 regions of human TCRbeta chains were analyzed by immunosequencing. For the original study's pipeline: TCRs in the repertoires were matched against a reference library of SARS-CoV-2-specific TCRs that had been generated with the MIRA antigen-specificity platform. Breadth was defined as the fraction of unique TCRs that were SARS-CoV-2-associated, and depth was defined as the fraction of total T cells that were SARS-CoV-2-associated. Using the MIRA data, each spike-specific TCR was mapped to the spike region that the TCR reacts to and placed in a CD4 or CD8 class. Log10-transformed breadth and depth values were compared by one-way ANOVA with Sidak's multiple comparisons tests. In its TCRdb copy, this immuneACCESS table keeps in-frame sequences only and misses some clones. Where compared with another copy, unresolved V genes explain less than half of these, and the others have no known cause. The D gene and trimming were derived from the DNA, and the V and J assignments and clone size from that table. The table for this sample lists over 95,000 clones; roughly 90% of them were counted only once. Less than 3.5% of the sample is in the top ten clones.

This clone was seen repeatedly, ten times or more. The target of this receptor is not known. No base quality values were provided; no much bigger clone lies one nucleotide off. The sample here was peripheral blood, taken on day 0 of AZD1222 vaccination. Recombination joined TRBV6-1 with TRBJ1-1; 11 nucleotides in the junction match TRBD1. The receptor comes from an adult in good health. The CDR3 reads CASSEEGTGGTEAFF. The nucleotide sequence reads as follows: TGTGCCAGCAGTGAAGAAGGGACAGGGGGGACTGAAGCTTTCTTT.